This T cell receptor beta chain was sequenced in a study of T cells after yellow fever vaccination. Turning to the study itself: The authors sorted the EM, EMRA, CM and Tscm memory subsets using CD3, CD45RA, CCR7 and CD95.

This clonotype was seen repeatedly, ten times or more. V lost 1 base, J lost 4 bases, and 12 bases lay in between. Germline CDR1 is LGHNA and CDR2 is YSLEER. This CDR3 has 15 amino acids. Study results and caveats: Nearly all vaccine-responding clonotypes were undetectable in sorted memory subsets on day 0.

UMIs were added to TCR cDNA along with a universal primer site when it was made by 5'RACE template switching. Each CDR3 protein is one row after TCRdb ran MiXCR on the 5' RACE reads. The table records tens of thousands of distinct CDR3 sequences, less than 3.5% of them present only once. This sequence was found in a man aged 18 to 30 who received the YFV17D yellow fever vaccine. The specimen comprised PBMCs, either bulk or a sorted T-cell subset (CD4+, CD8+, memory, or dextramer-sorted; not recorded which), sampled about 41 days after the first yellow fever vaccination. This sequence joins TRBV4-3 and TRBJ2-3; D may match TRBD1 or TRBD2 (5 bases each). In DNA, the CDR3 is TGCGCCAGCAGCCAAGTCACCGGGACCCCAGATACGCAGTATTTT. The encoded protein is CASSQVTGTPDTQYF.